One and the same sample provided the 19 T cell receptor beta chains below, sequenced in a study of blood T cell repertoires in COVID-19. This table comes from immunoSEQ multiplex PCR, and its TCRdb copy is limited to in-frame clones, with some not included. The table includes about 400,000 clones, nearly 90% detected once. Material for sequencing was PBMCs or T cells enriched from blood (not recorded which). The receptors were gathered from a woman aged 18-29 years with acute COVID-19.

V is TRBV11-3 and J is TRBJ2-3; possible D gene TRBD2, 5 bases. V was pared by 2 bases and J by 5 bases, with 17 bases between. This CDR3 comprises 16 residues. CDR1 and CDR2 from the germline V gene are SGHNT and YENEEA. CDR3: CASSLRSGRIGDTQYF. The CDR3, as DNA: TGTGCCAGCAGCTTAAGAAGCGGCAGAATAGGAGATACGCAGTATTTT.

As regards this clone: An end of the junction differs from the germline gene, which may be a read error. The chain is built from TRBV7-8 and TRBJ2-3, with 15 nucleotides matching TRBD2. Germline V gives CDR1 SGHVS, CDR2 FQNEAQ. The CDR3 loop spans 19 amino acids. CDR3 bases: TGTGCCAGCAGATTAGATTGGACTAGCGGGAGGGAGGGCACAGATACGCAGTATTTT. It codes for CASRLDWTSGREGTDTQYF.

This clone has a handful of counts. The V gene is TRBV16, the J gene TRBJ1-2; 7 bases map to TRBD1. The length of the CDR3 is 19 residues. The junction had 17 bases not matched to a gene; V was cut back by 4 bases and J by 0 bases. Per the germline V gene, CDR1 is KGHSY and CDR2 is FQNENV. The CDR3 nucleotides read TGTGCCAGCAGCCTGTCGAGGGAACAGGGGCCACCACCTAACTATGGCTACACCTTC. Protein: CASSLSREQGPPPNYGYTF.

The chain carries TRBV19 and TRBJ1-1; D not resolved. CDR3 size: 13 residues. Trimming cost V 5 bases and J 1 base, with 8 bases left between them. Germline assignment: CDR1 LNHDA and CDR2 SQIVND (reference sequence). Here the CDR3 reads CASSATWNTEAFF. In nucleotides, the CDR3 is TGTGCCAGTAGTGCCACATGGAACACTGAAGCTTTCTTT.

This clone occurred once. The chain combines TRBV20-1 with TRBJ2-6; TRBD1 aligns across 7 bases. J was trimmed by 0 bases and V by 5 bases; bases with no gene match: 10. This CDR3 spans 17 amino acids. Germline V CDR1 and CDR2: DFQATT, SNEGSKA (reference sequence). In DNA, the CDR3 is TGCAGTGCTGGTGGTGTGGGGGACAGCTCTGGGGCCAACGTCCTGACTTTC. Translating gives CSAGGVGDSSGANVLTF.

This clone showed up just once. The chain recombines TRBV19 with TRBJ2-7, with D perhaps matching TRBD2 (6 bases). CDR3 length: 14 amino acids. The germline CDR1 and CDR2 sequences are LNHDA and SQIVND (reference sequence). The ends were cut back, 3 bases at V and 2 bases at J, with 11 bases in the middle. CDR3 amino acids: CASSINWGAYEQYF. As DNA, the CDR3 is TGTGCCAGTAGTATTAATTGGGGGGCCTACGAGCAGTACTTC.

The V gene is TRBV7-3, the J gene TRBJ2-2; 14 bases line up with TRBD2. The germline V gene encodes CDR1 SGHTA and CDR2 FQGTGA. The CDR3 contains 16 residues. J lost 5 bases, V lost 5 bases, and 4 bases had no gene match. DNA for the CDR3: TGTGCCAGCAGCCAGGGACTAGCGGGGGATACCGGGGAGCTGTTTTTT. Translated, it gives CASSQGLAGDTGELFF.

The chain has TRBV6-5 and TRBJ2-7; 8 bases match TRBD2. Germline values: CDR1 MNHEY, CDR2 SVGAGI. The CDR3 sequence is 15 residues long. V lost 5 bases, J lost 0 bases, and 6 bases stayed unmatched. This CDR3 is CASSNPLAGSYEQYF. DNA for the CDR3: TGTGCCAGCAGTAACCCTCTAGCGGGCTCCTACGAGCAGTACTTC.

The chain employs TRBV9 and TRBJ1-5, with D possibly being TRBD1 (6 bases). This CDR3 is 17 amino acids long. CDR1 SGDLS and CDR2 YYNGEE come from the germline V gene. Trimming left V 0 bases short and J 4 bases short, with 17 bases between. CDR3 sequence (DNA): TGTGCCAGCAGCGTAGGACCCCAACAGGGAGCGAATCAGCCCCAGCATTTT. Amino acid sequence: CASSVGPQQGANQPQHF.

The chain has TRBV3-1 (or the pseudogene TRBV3-2) and TRBJ2-5; TRBD2 matches at 12 bases. Losses at the gene ends were 0 bases for V and 1 base for J; bases not matched to a gene: 12. CDR1 LGHDT and CDR2 YNNKEL come from the germline V gene (reference sequence). The CDR3 spans 20 residues. As DNA, the CDR3 is TGTGCCAGCAGCCAAGATAGAGTCCCGACTAGCGGGGGATTCCAAGAGACCCAGTACTTC. This translates into CASSQDRVPTSGGFQETQYF.

The V gene is TRBV19, the J gene TRBJ1-4, with 10 bases fitting TRBD1. V dropped 5 bases and J dropped 1; count of bases not matched to a gene: 7. The CDR3 extends over 17 amino acids. Germline CDR1 is LNHDA and CDR2 is SQIVND (reference sequence). In DNA, the CDR3 is TGTGCCAGTAGTTCGGGACAGGGGCTACTAACTAATGAAAAACTGTTTTTT. It is translated as CASSSGQGLLTNEKLFF.

The chain employs TRBV7-3 and TRBJ1-1, with a tentative D call TRBD1 (6 bases). CDR1 is SGHTA, CDR2 FQGTGA, per germline. V gave up 1 base and J gave up 10 bases, with 16 bases separating them. The CDR3 extends over 14 amino acids. CDR3: CASSLKGQPTGAFF. The CDR3 coding sequence is TGTGCCAGCAGCTTAAAAGGACAGCCTACGGGAGCTTTCTTT.

There are many counts of this clone. The chain joins TRBV15 to TRBJ2-3, with 12 bases fitting TRBD2. In germline, CDR1 is LNHNV, CDR2 YYDKDF (reference sequence). Trimming took 4 bases from V and 3 from J; bases not matched to a gene: 2. There are 15 residues in the CDR3. Here the CDR3 DNA reads TGTGCCACCAGCACCGGACTAGCGGGAACAGATACGCAGTATTTT. As protein: CATSTGLAGTDTQYF.

This clone is a singleton in its sample. A read error may produce the germline difference seen at one junction end. V and J are TRBV9 and TRBJ2-7; tentatively, D is TRBD1 (8 bases). Germline V gene sequence: CDR1 SGDLS, CDR2 YYNGEE. The CDR3 contains 12 residues. The CDR3 DNA reads TGTGCCAGCAGGGACAGGGAGGGTTATTTGCACTTC. Its protein is CASRDREGYLHF.

This clone was detected only a few times. This rearrangement joins TRBV5-1 to TRBJ2-1; D gene ambiguous. The V end lost 0 bases, the J end lost 0 bases, and 4 bases lay between the germline ends. The germline V gene has CDR1 SGHRS and CDR2 YFSETQ. The CDR3 contains 14 residues. CDR3 nucleotide sequence: TGCGCCAGCAGCTTGGACAGCTCCTACAATGAGCAGTTCTTC. Translating gives CASSLDSSYNEQFF.

The chain joins TRBV30 to TRBJ1-4, with 9 bases that match TRBD1. This CDR3 has 16 amino acids. The trim removed 2 bases at V and 7 bases at J, leaving 11 bases unmatched. Germline CDR1 GTSNPN, CDR2 SVGIG (reference sequence). The DNA for the CDR3 is TGTGCCTGGAGTCCAAGCCACAGGGGGCTCGGTGAAAAACTGTTTTTT. Protein product: CAWSPSHRGLGEKLFF.

The genes are TRBV15 and TRBJ1-2; D ambiguous. Trimming removed 1 base from V and 5 bases from J, with 8 bases in between. The CDR3 consists of 13 residues. CDR1 is LNHNV, CDR2 YYDKDF, per germline (reference sequence). The DNA of the CDR3 is TGTGCCACCAGCAGAGCTGGAGGGTATGGCTACACCTTC. It is translated as CATSRAGGYGYTF.

The CDR3 loop is CASSPGQGTRAYEQYF. CDR3 in DNA: TGCGCCAGCAGCCCAGGACAGGGGACCAGGGCCTACGAGCAGTACTTC. The rearrangement links TRBV5-1 to TRBJ2-7; 9 positions match TRBD1. Trimming took 4 bases from V and 2 from J; bases not matched to a gene: 10. In germline, CDR1 is SGHRS, CDR2 YFSETQ. The CDR3 spans 16 residues.

The rearrangement joins TRBV28 to TRBJ1-3; tentatively, D is TRBD1 (5 bases). Germline values: CDR1 MDHEN, CDR2 SYDVKM. V was clipped by 6 bases and J by 4 bases, with 13 bases between them. The length of the CDR3 is 14 residues. Here the CDR3 DNA reads TGTGCCAGCAGGAGCGGGGCGCGAGGAAACACCATATATTTT. Protein product: CASRSGARGNTIYF.